Listed here are 30 T cell receptor beta chains from one sample, sequenced in a study of blood T cell repertoires in COVID-19. Only in-frame clones appear in the TCRdb table, and some are missing; sequencing was by immunoSEQ multiplex PCR. The sample lists roughly 43,000 clones; 85% to 90% were seen once. Sequencing was performed on peripheral blood. The receptor source for this set is a human donor in a cohort sampled during active COVID-19.

V is TRBV11-1 and J is TRBJ2-3, with 7 nucleotides matching TRBD2. Germline V gives CDR1 SGHAT, CDR2 FQDESV (reference sequence). Trimming cost V 6 bases and J 2 bases; bases outside gene matches: 8. This CDR3 has 15 residues. CDR3 in DNA: TGTGCCAGCAGTCCCGGGACTACAAACACAGATACGCAGTATTTT. Amino acids: CASSPGTTNTDTQYF.

The chain combines TRBV24-1 with TRBJ1-2; D gene unclear. CDR1 KGHDR and CDR2 SFDVKD come from the germline V gene. Trimming removed 0 bases at V and 3 bases at J, with 4 bases between. The CDR3 consists of 13 residues. CDR3 protein: CATSDLSDYGYTF. CDR3 nucleotides: TGTGCCACCAGTGATTTGTCGGACTATGGCTACACCTTC.

This clone appeared once. The gene calls are TRBV19 and TRBJ1-4; 10 bases align to TRBD1. CDR1 and CDR2 from the germline V gene are LNHDA and SQIVND (reference sequence). V gave up 1 base and J gave up 7 bases; unmatched junction bases: 3. The length of the CDR3 is 15 residues. The DNA for the CDR3 is TGTGCCAGTAGTATAGGAGACAGGGGGCGTGAAAAACTGTTTTTT. Translation: CASSIGDRGREKLFF.

The rearrangement uses TRBV5-6 and TRBJ1-2; 7 bases match TRBD1. Looked up from germline, CDR1 is SGHDT and CDR2 is YYEEEE. The CDR3 covers 14 residues. V shed 5 bases, J shed 4 bases, and the junction held 8 bases outside the gene matches. The CDR3 region is CASSSTGVGYGYTF. DNA for the CDR3: TGTGCCAGCAGTTCAACAGGGGTCGGCTATGGCTACACCTTC.

V and J are TRBV18 and TRBJ1-2; 8 bases align to TRBD1. The germline CDR1 and CDR2 sequences are KGHSH and LQKENI. The CDR3 has 17 amino acids. The ends lost 0 bases at V and 4 bases at J; junction bases unmatched: 10. The chain's CDR3 is CASSPPSSGGSTYGYTF. CDR3 bases: TGTGCCAGCTCACCACCGTCATCAGGGGGCTCCACCTATGGCTACACCTTC.

This clone was seen only a few times. V usage is TRBV4-2 and J usage is TRBJ1-5, with 9 bases aligning to TRBD1. Germline assignment: CDR1 LGHNA and CDR2 YNFKEQ. Trimming took 4 bases from V and 6 from J; bases not matched to a gene: 10. This CDR3 contains 16 residues. CDR3 amino acids: CASSPRTGELGQPQHF. As DNA, the CDR3 is TGTGCCAGCAGCCCCCGGACAGGGGAGTTGGGTCAGCCCCAGCATTTT.

CDR3 sequence (DNA): TGCGCCAGCAGTGAGGACCGGGAGACGGCTTTCTTT. Its translation is CASSEDRETAFF. The V gene is TRBV10-2, the J gene TRBJ1-1; no definite D call. The germline CDR1 and CDR2 sequences are WSHSY and SAAADI. The CDR3 spans 12 residues. Trimming took off 2 bases at V and 11 bases at J, with 12 bases between the two ends.

The chain combines TRBV3-1 (or the pseudogene TRBV3-2) with TRBJ2-6, with 8 bases lining up with TRBD2. The J segment lost 2 bases and the V segment lost 0 bases, leaving 3 bases of the junction unmatched. This CDR3 region has 17 residues. Germline-derived CDR1 and CDR2 are LGHDT and YNNKEL (reference sequence). The CDR3 region is CASSQESGGTGANVLTF. For the CDR3, the DNA is TGTGCCAGCAGCCAAGAGTCGGGGGGGACTGGGGCCAACGTCCTGACTTTC.

The rearrangement uses TRBV9 and TRBJ2-7; 10 bases agree with TRBD1. The CDR3 spans 12 residues. The junction had 5 bases not matched to a gene; V was cut back by 7 bases and J by 7 bases. Germline V gives CDR1 SGDLS, CDR2 YYNGEE. CDR3 DNA: TGTGCCAGCGGGACAGGGGAAGGGGAGCAGTACTTC. Translated, it gives CASGTGEGEQYF.

This chain uses TRBV6-1 with TRBJ1-1, with D perhaps TRBD1 (6 bases). Trimming pared 0 bases from V and 0 bases from J, leaving 8 bases between. The germline V gene encodes CDR1 MNHNS and CDR2 SASEGT. The CDR3 totals 15 residues. CDR3 nucleotide sequence: TGTGCCAGCAGTGAAGCGGACAGCTTGAACACTGAAGCTTTCTTT. As protein: CASSEADSLNTEAFF.

The V call is TRBV9, the J call TRBJ2-7; D is perhaps TRBD1 (6 bases). The CDR3 loop spans 15 amino acids. Germline-derived CDR1 and CDR2 are SGDLS and YYNGEE. Trimming removed 1 base at V and 5 bases at J, with 16 bases between. CDR3 sequence reads: CASSVRGTGFNEQYF. For the CDR3, the DNA is TGTGCCAGCAGCGTAAGGGGGACGGGCTTTAACGAGCAGTACTTC.

The CDR3 reads CASSLFRGQGLRFF. For the CDR3, the DNA is TGTGCCAGCAGTTTATTCAGGGGCCAGGGCCTAAGGTTCTTC. The chain is built from TRBV28 and TRBJ2-1; tentatively, D is TRBD1 (6 bases). V lost 1 base and J lost 15, with 19 bases in between. This CDR3 is built from 14 residues. Germline CDR1 and CDR2: MDHEN and SYDVKM.

This clone appeared a single time. The chain has TRBV28 and TRBJ1-1; D might be TRBD1 (6 bases). The CDR3 sequence is 15 residues long. CDR1 MDHEN and CDR2 SYDVKM come from the germline V gene. V was clipped by 6 bases and J by 0 bases, with 14 bases between them. CDR3 DNA: TGTGCCAGCAGCCGCCGGACAGAACTGAACACTGAAGCTTTCTTT. This gives the protein CASSRRTELNTEAFF.

This rearrangement joins TRBV29-1 to TRBJ2-5; TRBD2 aligns across 8 bases. The CDR3 spans 13 residues. V shed 7 bases and J 4 bases; nucleotides not matched to a gene: 8. The germline CDR1 and CDR2 sequences are SQVTM and ANQGSEA. The CDR3 protein is CSALGLVVETQYF. Written as DNA, the CDR3 is TGCAGCGCCCTGGGACTAGTGGTAGAGACCCAGTACTTC.

The chain combines TRBV19 with TRBJ2-7; the match to TRBD1 covers 9 bases. The length of the CDR3 is 16 residues. Germline CDR1 is LNHDA and CDR2 is SQIVND (reference sequence). Trimming at V came to 3 bases and at J to 2 bases, leaving 8 bases not matched to a gene. CDR3 coding DNA: TGTGCCAGTAGTATTTTCGGCCGGACAGGGGCCTACGAGCAGTACTTC. Protein sequence: CASSIFGRTGAYEQYF.

The genes are TRBV28 and TRBJ1-3; 8 bases are a match to TRBD1. The CDR3 has 14 residues. V trimming: 6 bases; J trimming: 3 bases; junction bases outside the gene matches: 4. Per germline, CDR1 MDHEN and CDR2 SYDVKM. The CDR3 region is CASSRTGRGNTIYF. The CDR3 coding sequence is TGTGCCAGCAGCCGGACAGGGCGTGGAAACACCATATATTTT. The complete variable domain, with remaining parts taken from reference TRBV28 and TRBJ1-3, reads DVKVTQSSRYLVKRTGEKVFLECVQDMDHENMFWYRQDPGLGLRLIYFSYDVKMKEKGDIPEGYSVSREKKERFSLILESASTNQTSMYLCASSRTGRGNTIYFGEGSWLTVV.

V usage is TRBV2 and J usage is TRBJ2-7; 11 bases match TRBD2. V dropped 6 bases and J dropped 3; count of bases not matched to a gene: 7. Germline V gives CDR1 SNHLY, CDR2 FYNNEI. The CDR3 length is 15 residues. The CDR3 protein is CASRERLAGLYEQYF. CDR3 in DNA: TGTGCCAGCAGGGAACGACTAGCGGGACTCTACGAGCAGTACTTC.

In DNA form, the CDR3 reads TGTGCCAGCAGCTTAGAGAAGAGGGATGGCTACACCTTC. This codes for CASSLEKRDGYTF. The chain joins TRBV7-2 to TRBJ1-2, with D uncertain. Deletions cut 1 base from V and 6 bases from J, with 9 bases between. Germline CDR1 reads SGHTA; CDR2 reads FQGNSA. This CDR3 spans 13 amino acids.

This clone was counted a few times. CDR3 DNA sequence: TGTGCCAGCAACAACAAACCCTTGACTAGCGGCACCTACGAGCAGTACTTC. It yields the protein CASNNKPLTSGTYEQYF. The chain joins TRBV6-7 to TRBJ2-7, with 9 bases matching TRBD2. TRBV6-7 is an ORF; its function is uncertain. The CDR3 has 17 amino acids. The V segment lost 7 bases and the J segment 2 bases; nucleotides outside the gene matches: 15.

The chain has TRBV5-1 and TRBJ2-3; 9 nucleotides line up with TRBD2. This CDR3 contains 17 residues. Germline CDR1 is SGHRS and CDR2 is YFSETQ. V was clipped by 3 bases and J by 6 bases; unmatched bases: 14. Here the CDR3 reads CASSSGRREGYSDTQYF. The CDR3 DNA is TGCGCCAGCAGCTCGGGCCGGCGGGAGGGCTACTCGGATACGCAGTATTTT.

The V gene is TRBV19, the J gene TRBJ1-2; no clear D gene. The germline CDR1 and CDR2 sequences are LNHDA and SQIVND (reference sequence). The V gene lost 4 bases and the J gene lost 7 bases, with 22 bases spanning the gap. The CDR3 loop spans 16 amino acids. This CDR3 reads CASSTGILLSTGGYTF. Written as DNA, the CDR3 is TGTGCCAGTAGTACCGGGATTCTCCTATCAACGGGTGGCTACACCTTC.

The V and J genes are TRBV5-5 and TRBJ1-4; TRBD1 agrees at 8 bases. The CDR3 totals 15 residues. Germline loops: CDR1 SGHKS, CDR2 YYEKEE (reference sequence). Losses at the gene ends were 3 bases for V and 4 bases for J; bases not matched to a gene: 5. As DNA, the CDR3 is TGTGCCAGCAGCTCACCGGACAGGGATAATGAAAAACTGTTTTTT. Encoded protein: CASSSPDRDNEKLFF.

The chain combines TRBV3-1 (or the pseudogene TRBV3-2) with TRBJ1-2; D gene ambiguous. Trimming cost V 10 bases and J 0 bases, with 12 bases left between them. CDR3 length: 13 amino acids. Germline values: CDR1 LGHDT, CDR2 YNNKEL (reference sequence). CDR3 nucleotides: TGTGCCACCACACCCTCCCCTAACTATGGCTACACCTTC. Protein: CATTPSPNYGYTF.

DNA for the CDR3: TGTGCCAGCAGCCGAGGACAGAACTATGGCTACACCTTC. Its protein product is CASSRGQNYGYTF. The V call is TRBV3-1 (or the pseudogene TRBV3-2), the J call TRBJ1-2; maybe TRBD1 (6 bases). Trimming took off 4 bases at V and 2 bases at J, with 8 bases between the two ends. The CDR3 totals 13 residues. Germline V CDR1 and CDR2: LGHDT, YNNKEL (reference sequence).

The CDR3 coding sequence is TGTGCCAGCACCTCGTTTCTAGCGAACTACGAGCAGTACTTC. This codes for CASTSFLANYEQYF. The chain has TRBV27 and TRBJ2-7; TRBD2 is a possible D gene (6 bases). Germline V gene data show CDR1 as MNHEY and CDR2 as SMNVEV (reference sequence). This CDR3 has 14 amino acids. Trimming stripped 7 bases from V and 3 bases from J, with 16 bases between.

V and J are TRBV14 and TRBJ2-7, with 8 bases matching TRBD1. Germline V CDR1 and CDR2: SGHDN, FVKESK. This CDR3 spans 14 amino acids. Unmatched junction bases numbered 4, after V lost 4 bases and J lost 2 bases. The CDR3 DNA sequence: TGTGCCAGCAGCCTCGGACAGGGACCCTACGAGCAGTACTTC. Its protein is CASSLGQGPYEQYF.

The chain is built from TRBV5-1 and TRBJ2-7, with D possibly being TRBD2 (6 bases). There are 15 residues in the CDR3. V was cut by 3 bases and J by 2 bases, with 15 bases left in between. Germline V gene sequence: CDR1 SGHRS, CDR2 YFSETQ. The CDR3 reads CASSSPGSSPYEQYF. In DNA form, the CDR3 reads TGCGCCAGCAGCTCACCCGGGAGTTCCCCCTACGAGCAGTACTTC.

V and J are TRBV5-4 and TRBJ1-2; the D gene is possibly TRBD1 (5 bases). The CDR3 totals 14 residues. V was pared by 3 bases and J by 3 bases, with 12 bases between. The germline V gene has CDR1 SGHNT and CDR2 YYREEE (reference sequence). In DNA, the CDR3 is TGTGCCAGCAGCTCCGGGGGGGGGTACTATGGCTACACCTTC. Protein product: CASSSGGGYYGYTF.

The CDR3: CSALGDRGGEQYF. The CDR3 region has the DNA TGCAGCGCCCTCGGGGACAGGGGTGGGGAGCAGTACTTC. The chain combines TRBV29-1 with TRBJ2-7; 10 nucleotides match TRBD1. The V and J ends lost 7 bases and 7 bases, in that order; junction bases with no gene match: 10. The CDR3 loop spans 13 amino acids. CDR1 is SQVTM, CDR2 ANQGSEA, per germline.

The chain recombines TRBV7-2 with TRBJ2-1, with 7 bases aligning to TRBD2. Germline CDR1 is SGHTA and CDR2 is FQGNSA. The length of the CDR3 is 15 residues. V was pared by 5 bases and J by 0 bases, with 4 bases of the junction left unmatched. CDR3 DNA: TGTGCCAGCAGCCAAGCGGGAAGCTCCTACAATGAGCAGTTCTTC. This codes for CASSQAGSSYNEQFF.